The clone carrying this T cell receptor (beta chain) was seen repeatedly, ten times or more. These data are taken from a study of lung T cells in sarcoidosis with Löfgren's syndrome. Germline lookup yields CDR1 DFQATT and CDR2 SNEGSKA (reference sequence). This CDR3 has 16 amino acids. V was clipped by 0 bases and J by 2 bases, with 14 bases between them. Using its own MiXCR run on the reads, TCRdb lists one record per CDR3 protein. The sample lists around 60,000 distinct CDR3 sequences, 21% seen once, with approximately 2.2% in the top ten. Sequencing was performed on CD4+ T cells from PBMCs. The source of this sequence is a human donor with sarcoidosis (Löfgren's syndrome or another form), or a control subject (not recorded which). The chain joins TRBV20-1 to TRBJ2-1, with D hard to call. The CDR3 protein is CSARDTLARTYNEQFF. The CDR3 bases are TGCAGTGCTAGAGATACCCTGGCCAGGACCTACAATGAGCAGTTCTTC.